Listed below are T cell receptor beta chains from one sample, sequenced in a study of OX40 agonist ivuxolimab in advanced cancers. Only in-frame clones appear in the TCRdb table, and some are missing; sequencing was by immunoSEQ multiplex PCR. The sample has some 30,000 clones, around nine tenths seen once; the top ten hold about 4.9%. The sequences come from CD4+ or CD8+ T cells sorted from blood, collected in a trial of the OX40 agonist ivuxolimab. The receptors come from an adult with an advanced solid tumor such as melanoma, head and neck, liver or kidney cancer. Each CDR3 is given without its conserved first and last residue. Each record gives: J gene, D gene, V gene, CDR3 protein. A D gene is named only where the DNA matches it firmly.

j_call: TRBJ2-3
d_call: TRBD1
v_call: TRBV27
cdr3_aa: ASSLWTGRDTQY

j_call: TRBJ2-2
d_call: TRBD1
v_call: TRBV29-1
cdr3_aa: SVAQGAAGELF

j_call: TRBJ1-5
d_call: TRBD1
v_call: TRBV2
cdr3_aa: ASSPGQGTNQPQH

j_call: TRBJ2-5
d_call: -
v_call: TRBV9
cdr3_aa: ASARRGEETQY

j_call: TRBJ2-1
d_call: TRBD2
v_call: TRBV9
cdr3_aa: ASSVSGLAHNEQF

j_call: TRBJ2-5
d_call: TRBD1
v_call: TRBV6-1
cdr3_aa: ASRGRRGGIETQY

j_call: TRBJ2-1
d_call: -
v_call: TRBV6-5
cdr3_aa: ASRPLDGSYNEQF

j_call: TRBJ2-1
d_call: TRBD2
v_call: TRBV2
cdr3_aa: ASSIRDYNNEQF

j_call: TRBJ2-1
d_call: -
v_call: TRBV11-2
cdr3_aa: ASSETPGHNEQF

j_call: TRBJ2-1
d_call: -
v_call: TRBV11-2
cdr3_aa: ASSLPRGSYNEQF

j_call: TRBJ1-6
d_call: TRBD1
v_call: TRBV6-4
cdr3_aa: ASSDQGANSPLH

j_call: TRBJ2-7
d_call: -
v_call: TRBV5-1
cdr3_aa: ASSVSGTAPYEQY

j_call: TRBJ1-3
d_call: -
v_call: TRBV2
cdr3_aa: ASSEEVTSGNTIY

j_call: TRBJ2-1
d_call: -
v_call: TRBV7-9
cdr3_aa: ASLDHLNEQF

j_call: TRBJ2-1
d_call: TRBD2
v_call: TRBV10-2
cdr3_aa: ASNPSGGLRNEQF

j_call: TRBJ2-4
d_call: TRBD1
v_call: TRBV7-6
cdr3_aa: ASSLGGGNRDIQY

j_call: TRBJ1-2
d_call: -
v_call: TRBV5-4
cdr3_aa: ASSAPARMGGYT

j_call: TRBJ1-3
d_call: TRBD1
v_call: TRBV11-2
cdr3_aa: ASSPTGEAGNTIY

j_call: TRBJ2-7
d_call: -
v_call: TRBV6-5
cdr3_aa: ASSPDGGAYEQY

j_call: TRBJ2-3
d_call: TRBD2
v_call: TRBV18
cdr3_aa: ASSPTGTSGADTQY

j_call: TRBJ2-2
d_call: -
v_call: TRBV27
cdr3_aa: ATKNTGELF

j_call: TRBJ2-1
d_call: TRBD2
v_call: TRBV19
cdr3_aa: ASSLLAGAGLQF

j_call: TRBJ2-1
d_call: -
v_call: TRBV6-4
cdr3_aa: ARGWGSSYNEQF

j_call: TRBJ2-1
d_call: -
v_call: TRBV5-1
cdr3_aa: ASSDGISDSDSNYNEQF

j_call: TRBJ2-2
d_call: TRBD2
v_call: TRBV4-1
cdr3_aa: ASSQVAGGYTGELF

j_call: TRBJ1-2
d_call: -
v_call: TRBV6-5
cdr3_aa: ASTAGFGYT

j_call: TRBJ1-2
d_call: -
v_call: TRBV2
cdr3_aa: ASSRWFGYT

j_call: TRBJ2-7
d_call: -
v_call: TRBV29-1
cdr3_aa: SVEGGQDYEQY